This entry lists 20 T cell receptor beta chains sequenced from one sample in a study of T cell responses to AZD1222 COVID-19 vaccine. Profiled with immunoSEQ multiplex PCR; TCRdb holds only in-frame clones, not every one. This sample yields around 100,000 clones, of which about 80% are seen a single time; 9.4% belongs to the top ten. The specimen comprised peripheral blood, sampled on day 0 of AZD1222 vaccination. The receptor source for this set is an adult in good health.

The V and J genes are TRBV28 and TRBJ1-5; a weak D match, TRBD1 (6 bases). This CDR3 spans 13 amino acids. Per germline, CDR1 MDHEN and CDR2 SYDVKM. The CDR3 region has the DNA TGTGTGGAAGGCCGGGGGCGGAATCAGCCCCAGCATTTT. It is translated as CVEGRGRNQPQHF.

The V gene is TRBV28, the J gene TRBJ1-2, with D possibly matching TRBD1 (6 bases). Per the germline V gene, CDR1 is MDHEN and CDR2 is SYDVKM. Trimming cost V 3 bases and J 4 bases, with 12 bases left between them. The CDR3 is 14 residues long. The CDR3 DNA is TGTGCCAGCAGTTTCTCAGGGGAGGGCTATGGCTACACCTTC. It encodes CASSFSGEGYGYTF.

This clone was recorded once. The chain recombines TRBV28 with TRBJ2-7, with 12 nucleotides matching TRBD2. CDR1 and CDR2 (germline): MDHEN, SYDVKM. Trimming at V came to 1 base and at J to 3 bases, leaving 4 bases not matched to a gene. CDR3 length equals 16 residues. The chain's CDR3 is CASSLSTSGGFYEQYF. Written as DNA, the CDR3 is TGTGCCAGCAGTTTATCGACTAGCGGGGGATTCTACGAGCAGTACTTC.

The chain employs TRBV12-3 or TRBV12-4 and TRBJ2-1; D gene uncertain. CDR3 length: 12 residues. Trimming cost V 6 bases and J 9 bases, with 12 bases left between them. CDR3 nucleotides: TGTGCCAGCAGCCCGCAGATGGGTGAGCAGTTCTTC. Translated: CASSPQMGEQFF.

The chain couples TRBV6-1 to TRBJ1-1, with TRBD1 as a possible D gene (5 bases). Trimming cost V 4 bases and J 4 bases, with 13 bases left between them. Germline-derived CDR1 and CDR2 are MNHNS and SASEGT. CDR3 length: 14 amino acids. CDR3 bases: TGTGCCAGCAGTGCCTCCCCAGGGAGCACTGAAGCTTTCTTT. Encoded protein: CASSASPGSTEAFF.

The rearrangement uses TRBV28 and TRBJ2-7; 10 bases line up with TRBD1. After removal of 6 bases from V and 2 bases from J, the junction contained 7 bases not matched to a gene. Germline CDR1 is MDHEN and CDR2 is SYDVKM. The CDR3 is made up of 15 amino acids. The CDR3 nucleotides read TGTGCCAGCAGGCGGGACAGGGGCTATACCTACGAGCAGTACTTC. Translation: CASRRDRGYTYEQYF.

The J gene is TRBJ2-1, the V gene TRBV7-6, with 11 bases fitting TRBD1. From germline, CDR1 is SGHVS and CDR2 FNYEAQ. The CDR3 loop spans 15 amino acids. The trim removed 7 bases at V and 3 bases at J, leaving 5 bases unmatched. As DNA, the CDR3 is TGTGCCAGCAACCCCGGGACAGGGGGCTACAATGAGCAGTTCTTC. It yields the protein CASNPGTGGYNEQFF.

This clone was observed a single time. V is TRBV21-1 and J is TRBJ2-6; the table's D gene call, TRBD1, was not cross checked with the DNA. TRBV21-1 is a listed pseudogene. This CDR3 region has 18 residues. CDR3: CASSKAWVQGSGANVLTF. DNA of the CDR3: TGTGCCAGCAGCAAAGCGTGGGTACAGGGCTCTGGGGCCAACGTCCTGACTTTC.

The J gene is TRBJ2-5, the V gene TRBV9, with D perhaps TRBD2 (6 bases). The CDR3 is 14 residues long. Germline-derived CDR1 and CDR2 are SGDLS and YYNGEE. V gave up 0 bases and J gave up 5 bases, with 11 bases separating them. CDR3 nucleotide sequence: TGTGCCAGCAGCGTAGATCAAGGAGGGGAGACCCAGTACTTC. Protein: CASSVDQGGETQYF.

This clone has a single count. The chain carries TRBV29-1 and TRBJ2-7, with D possibly TRBD1 on 5 matching bases. With 6 bases removed from V and 0 bases from J, the gap between germline ends came to 12 bases. The CDR3 has 13 residues. Germline V gene sequence: CDR1 SQVTM, CDR2 ANQGSEA. The CDR3, as DNA: TGCAGCGTCCGACAGCTTAGCTCCTACGAGCAGTACTTC. The encoded protein is CSVRQLSSYEQYF.

The chain carries TRBV12-3 or TRBV12-4 and TRBJ1-1, with 7 positions matching TRBD1. V dropped 3 bases and J dropped 3; count of bases not matched to a gene: 1. This CDR3 comprises 13 residues. The CDR3 DNA follows: TGTGCCAGCAGTTTGCAGGGGGACACTGAAGCTTTCTTT. This encodes CASSLQGDTEAFF.

This clone has a handful of counts. The chain links TRBV6-5 to TRBJ2-7; D might be TRBD1 (5 bases). The CDR3 sequence is 14 residues long. Trimming cost V 0 bases and J 3 bases, with 9 bases left between them. Germline-derived CDR1 and CDR2 are MNHEY and SVGAGI. CDR3 sequence (DNA): TGTGCCAGCAGTTACTCTTGGCAGGGCTACGAGCAGTACTTC. This encodes CASSYSWQGYEQYF.

The rearrangement joins TRBV7-6 to TRBJ1-5; 9 nucleotides match TRBD1. V lost 5 bases to trimming and J lost 6 bases; unmatched junction nucleotides: 8. CDR3 size: 15 residues. Germline V CDR1 and CDR2: SGHVS, FNYEAQ. Written as DNA, the CDR3 is TGTGCCAGCAGCCTAACAGGGGGCGCAGGTCAGCCCCAGCATTTT. The encoded protein is CASSLTGGAGQPQHF.

This clone was observed a handful of times. This chain links TRBV5-1 with TRBJ2-1; a possible D gene is TRBD1 (6 bases). The CDR3 runs 17 residues. V was pared by 2 bases and J by 4 bases, with 19 bases between. Per germline, CDR1 SGHRS and CDR2 YFSETQ. CDR3 sequence (DNA): TGCGCCAGCAGCTTAGTGCCCAGACAGGCCGAGTACAATGAGCAGTTCTTC. It yields the protein CASSLVPRQAEYNEQFF.

This chain links TRBV7-2 with TRBJ1-5; TRBD1 might be the D (5 bases). CDR3 length equals 15 residues. Between the trimmed V and J ends, which lost 5 bases and 2 bases, there was a span of 13 bases. Germline V gene lookup returns CDR1 SGHTA and CDR2 FQGNSA. Here the CDR3 DNA reads TGTGCCAGCAGCCCCAACCGGGACGGCAATCAGCCCCAGCATTTT. This sequence encodes CASSPNRDGNQPQHF.

This sequence joins TRBV6-5 and TRBJ2-7; D ambiguous. Looked up from germline, CDR1 is MNHEY and CDR2 is SVGAGI. The CDR3 has 13 residues. Trimming took off 4 bases at V and 3 bases at J, with 10 bases between the two ends. DNA for the CDR3: TGTGCCAGCAGTTTTAACGAATACTACGAGCAGTACTTC. Translation: CASSFNEYYEQYF.

The chain employs TRBV28 and TRBJ2-7; 10 bases are shared with TRBD1. After removal of 5 bases from V and 4 bases from J, the junction contained 5 bases not matched to a gene. Germline assignment: CDR1 MDHEN and CDR2 SYDVKM. This CDR3 is 14 amino acids long. The DNA of the CDR3 is TGTGCCAGCAGTGGGGGGACAGGGGAATACGAGCAGTACTTC. This sequence encodes CASSGGTGEYEQYF.

The J gene is TRBJ1-2, the V gene TRBV7-2; D might be TRBD1 (5 bases). CDR3 length: 13 residues. V was shortened by 0 bases and J by 8 bases, with 10 bases between the two germline ends. The germline V gene encodes CDR1 SGHTA and CDR2 FQGNSA. The chain's CDR3 is CASSLAGGRGYTF. DNA of the CDR3: TGTGCCAGCAGCTTAGCGGGGGGACGGGGCTACACCTTC.

In regard to this clone: The same CDR3 is also encoded by other DNA sequences in this sample. The V call is TRBV18, the J call TRBJ2-7; D possibly corresponds to TRBD1 (5 bases). Trimming removed 3 bases from V and 2 bases from J, with 8 bases in between. Germline V gene lookup returns CDR1 KGHSH and CDR2 LQKENI. The CDR3 sequence is 13 residues long. The CDR3, as DNA: TGTGCCAGCTCACCTGGACACACCTACGAGCAGTACTTC. Its protein product is CASSPGHTYEQYF.

This chain uses TRBV5-1 with TRBJ2-7; a possible D gene is TRBD2 (6 bases). The CDR3 length is 14 residues. CDR1 and CDR2 (germline): SGHRS, YFSETQ. V lost 0 bases, J lost 11 bases, and 18 bases lay in between. CDR3: CASSLVLRGQEKYF. DNA for the CDR3: TGCGCCAGCAGCTTGGTTTTGCGGGGTCAGGAGAAGTACTTC.